The sequence of this T cell receptor beta chain was determined in a study of blood T cell repertoires in COVID-19 (dated by TCRdb to 2020 to 2022). In the study overall: Collaborator samples came from the United States, Italy and Spain and covered acute and convalescent phases of COVID-19. The prospective study material was composed of cDNA or gDNA derived from T cells, B-cell-depleted T cells, or PBMCs. Subjects who had been exposed to COVID-19, were actively infected with it, or had recovered from it provided the deeply sampled blood TCRbeta repertoires that made up the dataset. The repertoires were made available in a free public database intended to serve as a resource for research on the immune response to SARS-CoV-2. Samples were obtained from the ongoing ImmuneRACE study (first 160 participants) and from 1,000 to 1,500 subjects provided by 6 global collaborators. Sample metadata almost always included a de-identified subject ID, COVID-19 status, age in years and sex. Where available, HLA class I and class II types were obtained from metadata supplied by the sample provider rather than from assay-based typing.

The CDR3 has 12 amino acids, counting the end cysteine and phenylalanine. Here the CDR3 DNA is all that survives: 36 bases in frame from base 1. The germline V gene (reference sequence) provides CDR1 LGHDT and CDR2 YNNKEL. A distance of 10 bases separates the germline ends of V and J, which lose 4 bases and 9 bases respectively. This clone has only a few counts. What this receptor recognizes is not known. Base qualities are not provided; no much larger clone lies one nucleotide away. One collaborating source in Seattle enrolled patients while the patients were actively infected and followed the patients over time throughout the course of disease. The collaborating institutions used their own protocols to collect whole blood in K2EDTA tubes. For TCRbeta analysis, collaborators shipped samples as frozen whole blood, isolated PBMCs, or DNA extracted from either of those sample types. TCRbeta CDR3 regions were amplified from genomic DNA using the immunoSEQ Assay, a bias-controlled multiplex PCR. The authors processed their data as follows. The number of nucleated cells in each sample was estimated from the amplification of reference gene primers within the assay. To quantify the absolute abundance of each unique TCRbeta CDR3 rearrangement, sequence reads were collapsed and filtered. For each sample, productive Simpson clonality was calculated by taking the square root of Simpson's diversity index across productive rearrangements. Imported from immuneACCESS, the table was reduced by TCRdb to in-frame sequences with V and J called. These copies leave out some clones; in studies compared against another copy, an unresolved V gene accounts for under half, and the cause of the remainder is not known. V, J and clone size derive from that table, while D and trimming were established from the DNA sequence. The sample table contains around 180,000 clones; only one count was recorded for roughly 81% of them. About 11% of the sample lies in the top ten.

The study at large found these results: The quantity of clinical and demographic metadata differed by source and by participant and was supplied without curation.

Specimen: peripheral blood. This TCR derives from an elderly woman with COVID-19, enrolled during active disease. The receptor chain draws on TRBV3-1 (or the pseudogene TRBV3-2) and TRBJ2-1, with a tentative D gene TRBD2 over 5 matching bases. The CDR3 loop reads CASSPLDREQFF. The sequence in DNA is TGTGCCAGCAGCCCACTAGACCGTGAGCAGTTCTTC.